Below, one TCR beta chain is given with its context. Antigen unknown. These data come from a study of a mutant IDH1 vaccine in newly diagnosed glioma. Study-level information: Males made up around 62% and females roughly 40% of treated patients, whose mean age was roughly 40 years. Beforehand, treatment had been radiotherapy, temozolomide, or both; the majority received both. Held at week 35, visit V12 was the safety follow-up, and visit V13 followed at week 47.

Described time point: week 47, end of study. The vaccine gave 300 ug of a 20-mer mutant IDH1 peptide subcutaneously per dose. New WHO grade 3 or 4 astrocytomas that were IDH1-mutant and ATRX-lost occurred in the donors. Germline V CDR1 and CDR2: SEHNR, FQNEAQ (reference sequence). Between the trimmed V and J ends, which lost 4 bases and 1 base, there was a span of 17 bases. CDR3 length: 16 residues. Repertoires were generated with immunoSEQ multiplex PCR, while TCRdb's copy carries only in-frame clones and drops some. This sample has around 61,000 clones; approximately 71% occur once, and the top ten carry 5.3%.

Sequences were derived from PBMCs, sampled from a glioma patient whose treatment included an IDH1 peptide vaccine. The chain carries TRBV7-9 and TRBJ2-7; D is uncertain. The receptor comes from a man aged 50 or older with glioma. This CDR3 reads CASSSPGNEPSYEQYF. CDR3 nucleotide sequence: TGTGCCAGCAGCTCCCCCGGCAACGAACCGTCCTACGAGCAGTACTTC. The whole variable domain, filled in from reference TRBV7-9 and TRBJ2-7, reads DTGVSQNPRHKITKRGQNVTFRCDPISEHNRLYWYRQTLGQGPEFLTYFQNEAQLEKSRLLSDRFSAERPKGSFSTLEIQRTEQGDSAMYLCASSSPGNEPSYEQYFGPGTRLTVT.